Below are 9 T cell receptor beta chains sequenced from a single sample in a study of T cell responses to AZD1222 COVID-19 vaccine. Using immunoSEQ multiplex PCR, the repertoire was profiled, and TCRdb retains in-frame clones only, with some absent. The table shows about 110,000 clones, with more than 70% occurring only once. This specimen was peripheral blood, taken 28 days after the second AZD1222 dose. The source of these receptors is an adult who received the AZD1222 COVID-19 vaccine.

This clone was observed a single time. This sequence joins TRBV27 and TRBJ1-5, with no clear D. The germline CDR1 and CDR2 sequences are MNHEY and SMNVEV (reference sequence). This CDR3 contains 13 residues. V lost 5 bases and J lost 7, with 12 bases in between. The CDR3 region is CASSITPGQPQHF. The CDR3 DNA reads TGTGCCAGCAGTATCACCCCTGGCCAGCCCCAGCATTTT.

This rearrangement joins TRBV7-9 to TRBJ2-3; D possibly matches TRBD1 or TRBD2 (7 bases each). The CDR3 runs 15 residues. The V and J ends lost 5 bases and 4 bases respectively, with 16 bases between them. Germline V CDR1 and CDR2: SEHNR, FQNEAQ (reference sequence). CDR3 nucleotides: TGTGCCAGCAGCCGACAGGGAGGGTTTTCAGATACGCAGTATTTT. Translated, it gives CASSRQGGFSDTQYF.

This chain links TRBV18 with TRBJ2-1, with D maybe TRBD2 (6 bases). The CDR3 sequence is 14 residues long. Germline CDR1 is KGHSH and CDR2 is LQKENI. Trimming stripped 3 bases from V and 7 bases from J, with 13 bases between. CDR3 bases: TGTGCCAGCTCACCGAGACTAGAGGTGAATGAGCAGTTCTTC. This codes for CASSPRLEVNEQFF.

The rearrangement uses TRBV5-4 and TRBJ2-5; no definite D call. Trimming removed 5 bases from V and 5 bases from J, with 13 bases in between. Germline lookup yields CDR1 SGHNT and CDR2 YYREEE (reference sequence). The CDR3 has 13 amino acids. The CDR3 protein is CASRPDALETQYF. CDR3 coding DNA: TGTGCCAGCAGACCCGATGCTTTGGAGACCCAGTACTTC.

V is TRBV5-1 and J is TRBJ2-5, with 7 bases lining up with TRBD1. With 4 bases clipped from V and 2 bases from J, the junction kept 5 bases outside the gene matches. This CDR3 is 14 amino acids long. Germline V gene sequence: CDR1 SGHRS, CDR2 YFSETQ. The CDR3 DNA sequence: TGCGCCAGCAGCCGACAGGGCGCTCAAGAGACCCAGTACTTC. The encoded protein is CASSRQGAQETQYF.

This clone came up once. The junction does not match germline at one end; this may be a read error. The J gene is TRBJ2-5, the V gene TRBV5-1; D may correspond to TRBD1 or TRBD2 (5 bases each). The CDR3 is 14 residues long. Germline CDR1 and CDR2: SGHRS and YFSETQ. The CDR3 here is CASSLPGPQGTQYF. CDR3 DNA sequence: TGCGCCAGCAGCTTGCCGGGACCCCAAGGGACCCAGTACTTC. The full variable domain, completed using reference TRBV5-1 and TRBJ2-5, is KAGVTQTPRYLIKTRGQQVTLSCSPISGHRSVSWYQQTPGQGLQFLFEYFSETQRNKGNFPGRFSGRQFSNSRSEMNVSTLELGDSALYLCASSLPGPQGTQYFGPGTRLLVL.

For the CDR3, the DNA is TGTGCCAGCAGTTTATGGGCGGTCTCCTACGAGCAGTACTTC. Translating it yields CASSLWAVSYEQYF. The chain links TRBV27 to TRBJ2-7, with no clear D. The germline CDR1 and CDR2 sequences are MNHEY and SMNVEV (reference sequence). The CDR3 has 14 amino acids. V lost 1 base and J lost 0, with 7 bases in between.

The CDR3 loop is CASNPEGIGGSPLHF. DNA for the CDR3: TGTGCCAGTAACCCCGAGGGCATAGGCGGTTCACCCCTCCACTTT. The V call is TRBV19, the J call TRBJ1-6; the D is unclear. V was shortened by 7 bases and J by 9 bases, with 19 bases between the two germline ends. Germline V lookup: CDR1 LNHDA, CDR2 SQIVND (reference sequence). The CDR3 totals 15 residues.

J is TRBJ2-7 and V is TRBV7-8; tentative D call: TRBD2 (6 bases). From germline, CDR1 is SGHVS and CDR2 FQNEAQ. This CDR3 is built from 12 residues. Trimming took 1 base from V and 6 from J, leaving 7 bases between them. The CDR3 sequence: CASSLGRVEQYF. DNA of the CDR3: TGTGCCAGCAGCTTAGGGAGGGTCGAGCAGTACTTC.